The clone carrying this T cell receptor beta chain showed up just once. This record belongs to a study of blood T cell repertoires in COVID-19. For the study at large: There were acute and convalescent COVID-19 samples, and they came from the United States, Italy and Spain. PBMCs, B-cell-depleted T cells, or T cells provided the cDNA or gDNA that made up the material.

Under the authors' procedure: Nucleated cell counts were estimated from reference gene primer amplification. Assay used: immunoSEQ multiplex PCR; TCRdb lists only in-frame clones, some missing. Clone size and V and J calls were adopted from that table, with D and trimming inferred from the DNA. The table shows under 30,000 clones, with over 70% occurring only once. The CDR3 covers 14 residues. V gave up 6 bases and J gave up 2 bases; unmatched junction bases: 4. Germline CDR1 reads LGHDT; CDR2 reads YNNKEL (reference sequence). The sequence derives from a human donor with active COVID-19. The donor label of this sample is uncertain. The sequenced sample consisted of peripheral blood. The chain carries TRBV3-1 (or the pseudogene TRBV3-2) and TRBJ2-3; 8 bases fit TRBD1. The CDR3 DNA reads TGTGCCAGCAGTTGGACAGGGTCCACAGATACGCAGTATTTT. As protein: CASSWTGSTDTQYF.